This TCR beta chain was captured by sequencing in a study of OX40 agonist ivuxolimab in advanced cancers. Study background: Dose-escalation patients suffered from hepatocellular carcinoma, melanoma, renal cell or head and neck cancer. Males comprised around 78% of the group, whose mean age was roughly 64 years (range roughly 20 to 90).

Study-wide points: Nonresponders included some who also had low normalized T-cell clonal expansion. The 0.1-3.0 mg/kg partial responders had among the lowest clonal expansion.

A remark on this clone: No antigen is known for it.

The trim removed 2 bases at V and 6 bases at J, leaving 14 bases unmatched. The CDR3 has 16 residues. Germline V gene sequence: CDR1 SQVTM, CDR2 ANQGSEA. Clones were read by immunoSEQ multiplex PCR, and TCRdb kept only the in-frame ones, dropping some. This sample has roughly 26,000 clones, with about 90% found just once. This rearrangement joins TRBV29-1 to TRBJ2-7; 9 bases line up with TRBD2. The material was CD4+ or CD8+ T cells sorted from blood, obtained in a trial of the OX40 agonist ivuxolimab. The TCR sequence derives from an adult with an advanced solid tumor such as melanoma, head and neck, liver or kidney cancer. As DNA, the CDR3 is TGCAGCGTTGAATCCCAGGCTAGCGGGAATTTAGGCGAGCAGTACTTC. Translating it yields CSVESQASGNLGEQYF.